What follows describes a single T cell receptor beta chain. These data are taken from a study of T cell responses to AZD1222 COVID-19 vaccine. Data came from immunoSEQ multiplex PCR; TCRdb stores just in-frame clones and leaves some out. The data hold around 210,000 clones, with roughly 94% observed a single time. Germline loops: CDR1 LNHDA, CDR2 SQIVND (reference sequence). Trimming removed 5 bases at V and 6 bases at J, with 11 bases between. The CDR3 covers 14 residues. V usage is TRBV19 and J usage is TRBJ1-6, with D tentatively TRBD1 (6 bases). This receptor was taken from an adult who received the MenACWY meningococcal vaccine as a control. The source was peripheral blood, collected 28 days after the second dose of the MenACWY control vaccine. The CDR3 loop reads CASSFRDINSPLHF. Here the CDR3 DNA reads TGTGCCAGTAGTTTCCGGGACATTAATTCACCCCTCCACTTT.